The 24 T cell receptor beta chains in this list originate from one sample, sequenced in a study of OX40 agonist ivuxolimab in advanced cancers. The table came from immunoSEQ multiplex PCR; TCRdb's copy has only in-frame clones and leaves some out. This sample has tens of thousands of clones, with approximately 90% found just once. The sample here was CD4+ or CD8+ T cells sorted from blood, taken in a trial of the OX40 agonist ivuxolimab. These receptors were collected from an adult with an advanced solid tumor such as melanoma, head and neck, liver or kidney cancer.

This clone was observed a handful of times. J is TRBJ1-1 and V is TRBV7-6; D might be TRBD1 (5 bases). The CDR3 is 13 residues long. The V end lost 5 bases, the J end lost 1 base, and 8 bases lay between the germline ends. Germline CDR1 is SGHVS and CDR2 is FNYEAQ. CDR3 DNA: TGTGCCAGCAGCCCCGGGGGGAACACTGAAGCTTTCTTT. Protein product: CASSPGGNTEAFF.

The gene calls are TRBV4-3 and TRBJ2-1; the match to TRBD1 covers 8 bases. CDR1 is LGHNA and CDR2 is YSLEER in the germline V gene. The CDR3 loop spans 16 amino acids. After removal of 2 bases from V and 4 bases from J, the junction contained 7 bases not matched to a gene. CDR3 coding DNA: TGCGCCAGCAGCCAAAACCCGGGACAGGAATACAATGAGCAGTTCTTC. Its protein is CASSQNPGQEYNEQFF.

This chain connects TRBV2 to TRBJ2-2; 11 positions agree with TRBD2. V gave up 3 bases and J gave up 7 bases; unmatched junction bases: 7. This CDR3 comprises 16 residues. CDR1 is SNHLY, CDR2 FYNNEI, per germline. This CDR3 reads CASSEELAGVIGELFF. The CDR3 bases are TGTGCCAGCAGTGAGGAACTAGCGGGAGTCATCGGGGAGCTGTTTTTT.

The J gene is TRBJ2-1, the V gene TRBV7-2; the D call may be TRBD1 or TRBD2 (5 bases each). Trimming removed 9 bases from V and 3 bases from J, with 18 bases in between. This CDR3 comprises 15 residues. The germline CDR1 and CDR2 sequences are SGHTA and FQGNSA. The CDR3 reads CASAKGRTVYNEQFF. DNA of the CDR3: TGTGCCAGTGCAAAGGGACGGACGGTCTACAATGAGCAGTTCTTC.

This chain joins TRBV7-3 and TRBJ1-5; no reliable D call. V lost 1 base to trimming and J lost 0 bases, with 1 base between them. The CDR3 totals 13 residues. Germline lookup yields CDR1 SGHTA and CDR2 FQGTGA. The CDR3 reads CASSLNSNQPQHF. Written as DNA, the CDR3 is TGTGCCAGCAGCTTAAATAGCAATCAGCCCCAGCATTTT.

This chain uses TRBV7-2 with TRBJ2-5; 7 nucleotides match TRBD2. The CDR3 totals 18 residues. With 1 base clipped from V and 2 bases from J, the junction kept 13 bases outside the gene matches. Germline CDR1 is SGHTA and CDR2 is FQGNSA. Here the CDR3 reads CASSLVGTGGNKQETQYF. CDR3 DNA sequence: TGTGCCAGCAGCTTAGTAGGGACGGGGGGAAATAAACAAGAGACCCAGTACTTC.

V usage is TRBV15 and J usage is TRBJ1-1, with D unclear. Germline assignment: CDR1 LNHNV and CDR2 YYDKDF (reference sequence). Trimming removed 1 base at V and 1 base at J, with 4 bases between. The CDR3 loop spans 13 amino acids. The CDR3 here is CATSRGENTEAFF. CDR3 sequence (DNA): TGTGCCACCAGCAGAGGCGAGAACACTGAAGCTTTCTTT.

The chain employs TRBV4-1 and TRBJ1-1, with D perhaps matching TRBD1 (6 bases). The germline V gene encodes CDR1 MGHRA and CDR2 YSYEKL. With 4 bases removed from V and 0 bases from J, the gap between germline ends came to 18 bases. CDR3 length: 17 amino acids. The CDR3 DNA reads TGCGCCAGCAGCCTCGTCCAGGGGTCACCACTGAACACTGAAGCTTTCTTT. Amino acid sequence: CASSLVQGSPLNTEAFF.

This rearrangement joins TRBV5-6 to TRBJ2-5, with D tentatively TRBD2 (6 bases). From germline, CDR1 is SGHDT and CDR2 YYEEEE. Trimming removed 6 bases at V and 4 bases at J, with 22 bases between. The CDR3 loop spans 16 amino acids. The CDR3 DNA reads as TGTGCCAGCAACCGTGGGTTCGTGGAGGGTGGAGAGACCCAGTACTTC. Protein: CASNRGFVEGGETQYF.

By frequency in the sample, this clone is medium-sized. The chain couples TRBV30 to TRBJ2-3; D is unclear. Trimming took off 2 bases at V and 5 bases at J, with 5 bases between the two ends. This CDR3 is built from 11 residues. Germline-derived CDR1 and CDR2 are GTSNPN and SVGIG (reference sequence). CDR3 DNA: TGTGCCTGGAGTTCGGGAGATACGCAGTATTTT. Translation: CAWSSGDTQYF.

This sequence joins TRBV7-9 and TRBJ2-1, with 9 bases lining up with TRBD2. The germline gives CDR1 SEHNR, CDR2 FQNEAQ (reference sequence). The CDR3 loop spans 15 amino acids. Trimming at V came to 5 bases and at J to 3 bases, leaving 5 bases not matched to a gene. CDR3 amino acids: CASSVSSGVYNEQFF. The CDR3 coding sequence is TGTGCCAGCAGCGTATCTAGCGGGGTCTACAATGAGCAGTTCTTC.

The chain uses TRBV29-1 and TRBJ2-1; 9 nucleotides line up with TRBD2. Trimming took 4 bases from V and 2 from J; bases not matched to a gene: 12. Germline-derived CDR1 and CDR2 are SQVTM and ANQGSEA. The CDR3 loop spans 17 amino acids. The CDR3 is CSVVSPSGIVTYNEQFF. The CDR3 DNA is TGCAGCGTTGTGAGCCCTAGCGGGATAGTAACCTACAATGAGCAGTTCTTC.

V gene TRBV4-1 combines with J gene TRBJ2-7; D might be TRBD1 (6 bases). This CDR3 is built from 15 residues. V lost 0 bases, J lost 2 bases, and 11 bases lay in between. Germline assignment: CDR1 MGHRA and CDR2 YSYEKL. CDR3 in DNA: TGCGCCAGCAGCCAAGACACCGGGACAACCTACGAGCAGTACTTC. Translated: CASSQDTGTTYEQYF.

The chain uses TRBV4-2 and TRBJ2-7, with a possible D match to TRBD2 (6 bases). In germline, CDR1 is LGHNA, CDR2 YNFKEQ. CDR3 size: 15 residues. Trimming shortened V by 3 bases and J by 3 bases, and 15 bases separated the two germline ends. This chain's CDR3 is CASSHEESSVYEQYF. For the CDR3, the DNA is TGTGCCAGCAGCCACGAAGAGTCTAGCGTCTACGAGCAGTACTTC.

This clone was counted once. This sequence joins TRBV9 and TRBJ1-5, with unresolved D. CDR1 is SGDLS and CDR2 is YYNGEE in the germline V gene. V lost 3 bases to trimming and J lost 3 bases, with 10 bases between them. The length of the CDR3 is 14 residues. The CDR3 region has the DNA TGTGCCAGCAGCGATGGAGGGAACAATCAGCCCCAGCATTTT. Translation gives CASSDGGNNQPQHF.

V is TRBV19 and J is TRBJ1-1; TRBD1 aligns across 8 bases. This CDR3 is built from 12 residues. V trimming: 6 bases; J trimming: 6 bases; junction bases outside the gene matches: 3. Germline CDR1 and CDR2: LNHDA and SQIVND (reference sequence). This CDR3 is CASRSTGAEAFF. The CDR3 bases are TGTGCCAGTAGGTCGACAGGGGCTGAAGCTTTCTTT.

The V call is TRBV21-1, the J call TRBJ2-1; TRBD2, the table's D call, was not compared with the DNA. TRBV21-1 is tagged as a pseudogene. CDR3 length equals 15 residues. The CDR3 region has the DNA TGTGCCAGCAGGAATAGAGCGGGAAGGTACAATGAGCAGTTCTTC. It yields the protein CASRNRAGRYNEQFF.

This rearrangement joins TRBV7-9 to TRBJ2-5; the D gene is possibly TRBD2 (6 bases). Germline CDR1 and CDR2: SEHNR and FQNEAQ (reference sequence). CDR3 length: 14 amino acids. V was trimmed by 2 bases and J by 5 bases, leaving 12 bases between them. The CDR3 sequence is CASSLPGVRETQYF. The CDR3 DNA sequence: TGTGCCAGCAGCTTACCGGGAGTACGTGAGACCCAGTACTTC. The full variable domain, rest sourced from reference TRBV7-9 and TRBJ2-5, is DTGVSQNPRHKITKRGQNVTFRCDPISEHNRLYWYRQTLGQGPEFLTYFQNEAQLEKSRLLSDRFSAERPKGSFSTLEIQRTEQGDSAMYLCASSLPGVRETQYFGPGTRLLVL.

J is TRBJ1-1 and V is TRBV2; D is unclear. The V gene's germline CDR1 is SNHLY and CDR2 FYNNEI. The V end lost 6 bases, the J end lost 1 base, and 12 bases lay between the germline ends. The CDR3 runs 14 residues. CDR3 in DNA: TGTGCCAGCAGCGTACTGGGTCAGAACACTGAAGCTTTCTTT. This gives the protein CASSVLGQNTEAFF.

This rearrangement joins TRBV9 to TRBJ2-3, with D maybe TRBD2 (6 bases). V shed 2 bases and J shed 0 bases, with 10 bases lying between them. The CDR3 sequence is 15 residues long. The germline CDR1 and CDR2 sequences are SGDLS and YYNGEE. The CDR3 DNA reads as TGTGCCAGCAGCGTGGAGGGGCGGAGCACAGATACGCAGTATTTT. As protein: CASSVEGRSTDTQYF. Complete variable domain (other parts from reference TRBV9 and TRBJ2-3): DSGVTQTPKHLITATGQRVTLRCSPRSGDLSVYWYQQSLDQGLQFLIQYYNGEERAKGNILERFSAQQFPDLHSELNLSSLELGDSALYFCASSVEGRSTDTQYFGPGTRLTVL.

The J gene is TRBJ2-1, the V gene TRBV19, with D uncertain. The CDR3 has 13 residues. Germline V gene data show CDR1 as LNHDA and CDR2 as SQIVND (reference sequence). Trimming stripped 6 bases from V and 8 bases from J, with 14 bases between. The CDR3 DNA reads TGTGCCAGTAGCCCTTTCCTTGAATATGAGCAGTTCTTC. Protein: CASSPFLEYEQFF. The full variable domain, with the rest looked up from reference TRBV19 and TRBJ2-1, is DGGITQSPKYLFRKEGQNVTLSCEQNLNHDAMYWYRQDPGQGLRLIYYSQIVNDFQKGDIAEGYSVSREKKESFPLTVTSAQKNPTAFYLCASSPFLEYEQFFGPGTRLTVL.

The rearrangement links TRBV19 to TRBJ1-1, with D hard to call. Germline loops: CDR1 LNHDA, CDR2 SQIVND (reference sequence). This CDR3 comprises 15 residues. The V gene lost 7 bases and the J gene lost 1 base, with 16 bases spanning the gap. The CDR3 nucleotides are TGTGCCAGTACTAAGTGGGAGGGCGGGAACACTGAAGCTTTCTTT. Translated: CASTKWEGGNTEAFF.

The chain joins TRBV5-4 to TRBJ2-7, with 10 nucleotides matching TRBD2. Germline V gene data show CDR1 as SGHNT and CDR2 as YYREEE (reference sequence). V was clipped by 4 bases and J by 3 bases; unmatched bases: 4. The CDR3 is 14 amino acids. The CDR3 nucleotides are TGTGCCAGCAGCCCGGGACTAGCGAGCTACGAGCAGTACTTC. Translated: CASSPGLASYEQYF.

The V gene is TRBV4-2, the J gene TRBJ2-5; weak D call: TRBD2 (6 bases). Germline V gives CDR1 LGHNA, CDR2 YNFKEQ. The CDR3 totals 16 residues. V shed 0 bases and J shed 4 bases, with 15 bases lying between them. This CDR3 reads CASSQDLGLKGETQYF. In DNA form, the CDR3 reads TGTGCCAGCAGCCAAGATCTGGGACTCAAAGGAGAGACCCAGTACTTC.